These 10 T cell receptor beta chains share one sample of origin, sequenced in a study of CD8 T cells in Susac syndrome. Random hexamers were used to reverse transcribe the RNA input (about 0.5 to 1 ug). One entry per CDR3 protein, called by TCRdb with MiXCR from the immunoSEQ multiplex PCR reads. The repertoire holds just over 300,000 distinct CDR3 sequences, with around 92% as singletons. The sample comprised CD4+ T cells from PBMCs. Receptor source: a human donor with multiple sclerosis.

The chain links TRBV9 to TRBJ1-2; 10 bases are shared with TRBD1. The CDR3 has 17 amino acids. The V gene end was trimmed by 3 bases and the J gene end by 7 bases; junction bases not matched to a gene: 15. Per germline, CDR1 SGDLS and CDR2 YYNGEE. The CDR3 spells CASSAGDRGKFFGGYTF. Here the CDR3 DNA reads TGTGCCAGCAGCGCGGGGGACAGGGGTAAATTTTTCGGTGGCTACACCTTC. Filled out from reference TRBV9 and TRBJ1-2, the complete variable domain reads DSGVTQTPKHLITATGQRVTLRCSPRSGDLSVYWYQQSLDQGLQFLIQYYNGEERAKGNILERFSAQQFPDLHSELNLSSLELGDSALYFCASSAGDRGKFFGGYTFGSGTRLTVV.

The gene calls are TRBV7-8 and TRBJ2-1; D call uncertain. Germline CDR1 is SGHVS and CDR2 is FQNEAQ. V was trimmed by 4 bases and J by 4 bases, leaving 14 bases between them. The length of the CDR3 is 15 residues. For the CDR3, the DNA is TGTGCCAGCAGCTCGTCCCCCCAGATGTACAATGAGCAGTTCTTC. Translation gives CASSSSPQMYNEQFF.

This sequence joins TRBV19 and TRBJ2-2; D may correspond to TRBD1 or TRBD2 (5 bases each). The CDR3 is 13 residues long. Per the germline V gene, CDR1 is LNHDA and CDR2 is SQIVND (reference sequence). V was cut by 7 bases and J by 2 bases, with 8 bases left in between. The CDR3 reads CASTGPNTGELFF. The CDR3 nucleotides read TGTGCCAGTACGGGGCCTAACACCGGGGAGCTGTTTTTT.

As DNA, the CDR3 is TGCAGTGCTGCGAGCGGGATGCGCGCCGGGGAGCTGTTTTTT. This sequence encodes CSAASGMRAGELFF. The chain combines TRBV20-1 with TRBJ2-2, with TRBD2 matching 7 bases. V lost 5 bases and J lost 6; bases outside the gene matches: 9. The germline V gene encodes CDR1 DFQATT and CDR2 SNEGSKA (reference sequence). This CDR3 is 14 amino acids long.

CDR3 sequence reads: CASSLALRAGRDEQYF. CDR3 bases: TGTGCCAGCAGCTTAGCGCTGAGGGCAGGGAGGGACGAGCAGTACTTC. This chain connects TRBV7-6 to TRBJ2-7, with 7 bases fitting TRBD2. The ends lost 0 bases at V and 5 bases at J; junction bases unmatched: 10. CDR3 length: 16 residues. Germline CDR1 and CDR2: SGHVS and FNYEAQ.

This clonotype was recorded once. The chain recombines TRBV19 with TRBJ1-1; tentatively, D is TRBD1 (5 bases). From germline, CDR1 is LNHDA and CDR2 SQIVND (reference sequence). The germline V and J ends were trimmed by 5 bases and 5 bases, with 15 bases remaining between them. The CDR3 sequence is 14 residues long. CDR3 coding DNA: TGTGCCAGTAGTCAGAGGACAAAGGGAACTGAAGCTTTCTTT. It is translated as CASSQRTKGTEAFF.

The chain is built from TRBV6-6 and TRBJ2-2; D call uncertain. V gave up 4 bases and J gave up 5 bases, with 11 bases separating them. There are 14 residues in the CDR3. Germline V CDR1 and CDR2: MNHNY, SVGAGI (reference sequence). This CDR3 is CASSFTYQTGELFF. CDR3 bases: TGTGCCAGCAGTTTCACCTATCAGACCGGGGAGCTGTTTTTT.

This rearrangement joins TRBV7-2 to TRBJ2-5; D may be TRBD1 or TRBD2 (5 bases each). The V end lost 9 bases, the J end lost 1 base, and 9 bases lay between the germline ends. Germline CDR1 reads SGHTA; CDR2 reads FQGNSA. The CDR3 consists of 12 residues. The CDR3 nucleotides are TGTGCCAGTGGGGGTACCCAAGAGACCCAGTACTTC. It specifies CASGGTQETQYF.

The rearrangement joins TRBV19 to TRBJ2-3; 12 bases are shared with TRBD2. This CDR3 has 16 residues. Germline V gives CDR1 LNHDA, CDR2 SQIVND (reference sequence). Germline trimming cut 3 bases from V and 5 bases from J; bases unmatched to any gene: 6. The CDR3 region has the DNA TGTGCCAGTAGTATCCCTAGCGGGGGGGCTGGAGATACGCAGTATTTT. It yields the protein CASSIPSGGAGDTQYF.

The chain uses TRBV6-2 or TRBV6-3 and TRBJ2-7, with D perhaps matching TRBD2 (5 bases). Germline V gene data show CDR1 as MNHEY and CDR2 as SVGEGT. The CDR3 length is 11 residues. V lost 4 bases and J 5 bases, leaving 6 bases between the germline ends. DNA for the CDR3: TGTGCCAGCAGTTGGAGGAACGAGCAGTACTTC. Protein sequence: CASSWRNEQYF.